The 2 T cell receptor beta chains below all came from one sample that was sequenced in a study of T-cell reconstitution after alpha-beta-depleted transplantation in children. A TCRbeta library incorporating unique molecular identifiers was prepared. TCRdb used MiXCR to reprocess the PCR reads, holding one entry per CDR3 protein. The sample yields 670,000 or so distinct CDR3 sequences, about an eighth seen once. The sequences come from PBMCs, collected before TCRalphabeta/CD19-depleted stem cell transplant. Receptor source: a girl aged 2 to 10 with congenital amegakaryocytic thrombocytopenia, due to receive a stem cell transplant.

V is TRBV20-1 and J is TRBJ2-2; 7 nucleotides line up with TRBD2. The ends lost 5 bases at V and 1 base at J; junction bases unmatched: 10. The CDR3 loop spans 16 amino acids. Looked up from germline, CDR1 is DFQATT and CDR2 is SNEGSKA (reference sequence). CDR3 sequence (DNA): TGCAGTGCTGGGGAGGGAAGGTCCCAGAACACCGGGGAGCTGTTTTTT. The encoded protein is CSAGEGRSQNTGELFF.

This chain uses TRBV20-1 with TRBJ2-3; D may be TRBD1 (5 bases). The germline V gene encodes CDR1 DFQATT and CDR2 SNEGSKA (reference sequence). This CDR3 has 17 amino acids. Trimming removed 0 bases at V and 2 bases at J, with 18 bases between. CDR3 residues: CSARDLDRNPHTDTQYF. The CDR3 coding sequence is TGCAGTGCTAGAGACCTTGACAGAAACCCCCACACAGATACGCAGTATTTT.